This is a list of T cell receptor beta chains from one sample in a study of regulatory dendritic cells for organ transplantation. Only in-frame clones appear in the TCRdb table, and some are missing; sequencing was by immunoSEQ multiplex PCR. In the table there are about 21,000 clones, 85% of which are singletons. These TCRs' antigens remain unknown. The sample comprised naive CD4+ T cells from blood cultured with dendritic cells. The receptors derive from a human donor in good health. CDR3s include the opening cysteine and the closing phenylalanine or tryptophan. The D gene is left open where the match is weak. Clone size, where shown, is once, few, many, or a class for clones that have expanded.

clone size	V gene	D gene	J gene	CDR3 protein	CDR3 DNA
NA	TRBV5-4	NA	TRBJ2-5	CASSPGSNQETQYF	TGTGCCAGCAGCCCCGGCTCTAACCAAGAGACCCAGTACTTC
NA	TRBV6-1	TRBD1	TRBJ2-2	CASIRTGGGTGELFF	TGTGCCAGCATACGGACAGGGGGAGGCACCGGGGAGCTGTTTTTT
once	TRBV11-2	NA	TRBJ2-7	CASSLDQGTYEQYF	TGTGCCAGCAGCTTAGATCAGGGGACCTACGAGCAGTACTTC
NA	TRBV6-5	TRBD2	TRBJ2-3	CASSSGRYTDTQYF	TGTGCCAGCTCTAGCGGGAGATACACAGATACGCAGTATTTT
NA	TRBV15	NA	TRBJ2-5	CATSRDLQGPGETQYF	TGTGCCACCAGCAGAGATCTTCAGGGCCCCGGAGAGACCCAGTACTTC
NA	TRBV6-1	TRBD1	TRBJ1-5	CASSERHRGSNQPQHF	TGTGCCAGCAGCGAAAGACACAGGGGTAGCAATCAGCCCCAGCATTTT
NA	TRBV11-2	NA	TRBJ2-7	CASSPEWDGSYEQYF	TGTGCCAGCAGCCCCGAGTGGGACGGCAGCTACGAGCAGTACTTC
NA	TRBV15	NA	TRBJ1-1	CATSRMIRTQNTEAFF	TGTGCCACCAGCAGAATGATCCGGACCCAAAACACTGAAGCTTTCTTT
NA	TRBV11-3	NA	TRBJ2-5	CASSLGSVSRETQYF	TGTGCCAGCAGCCTCGGATCCGTATCCAGGGAGACCCAGTACTTC
NA	TRBV19	NA	TRBJ1-5	CASSIFQGMSNQPQHF	TGTGCCAGTAGTATTTTTCAGGGAATGAGCAATCAGCCCCAGCATTTT
NA	TRBV7-6	NA	TRBJ2-5	CASSLRSETQYF	TGTGCCAGCAGCTTGAGGTCGGAGACCCAGTACTTC
NA	TRBV7-8	TRBD2	TRBJ2-7	CATLQDTGTSGFYEQYF	TGTGCCACCCTACAGGATACCGGGACTAGCGGATTCTACGAGCAGTACTTC
NA	TRBV21-1	NA	TRBJ1-1	CASSLRRGWVNTEAFF	TGTGCCAGCAGCTTGCGTAGGGGATGGGTGAACACTGAAGCTTTCTTT
NA	TRBV4-2	TRBD1	TRBJ1-2	CASSHRDREIYGYTF	TGTGCCAGCAGCCATAGGGACAGGGAAATCTATGGCTACACCTTC
NA	TRBV6-6	NA	TRBJ1-2	CASIGSKGGYGYTF	TGTGCCAGCATAGGTAGTAAGGGAGGCTATGGCTACACCTTC
NA	TRBV6-1	TRBD1	TRBJ1-2	CATENLQGVSYGYTF	TGTGCCACGGAGAACCTTCAGGGGGTTAGCTATGGCTACACCTTC
NA	TRBV4-2	NA	TRBJ2-5	CASSHAYLATGETQYF	TGTGCCAGCAGCCACGCCTATCTAGCGACTGGAGAGACCCAGTACTTC
NA	TRBV30	NA	TRBJ1-4	CAWSMAWGERTNEKLFF	TGTGCCTGGAGTATGGCCTGGGGGGAAAGAACTAATGAAAAACTGTTTTTT
NA	TRBV4-2	NA	TRBJ2-6	CASSPDAGGANVLTF	TGTGCCAGCAGCCCCGACGCGGGGGGGGCCAACGTCCTGACTTTC
NA	TRBV4-3	NA	TRBJ2-2	CASSQVYQNTGELFF	TGCGCCAGCAGCCAAGTCTACCAAAACACCGGGGAGCTGTTTTTT
NA	TRBV4-3	TRBD2	TRBJ2-1	CASSQGRLAGGYNEQFF	TGCGCCAGCAGCCAAGGCCGATTAGCGGGGGGGTACAATGAGCAGTTCTTC
NA	TRBV9	NA	TRBJ2-1	CASSPPTVSVRIRNNEQFF	TGTGCCAGCAGCCCCCCGACTGTGAGCGTCCGGATTCGGAACAATGAGCAGTTCTTC